The rows below give T cell receptor beta chains drawn from one sample of a study of blood T cell repertoires in COVID-19. Using immunoSEQ multiplex PCR, the repertoire was profiled, and TCRdb retains in-frame clones only, with some absent. The repertoire has tens of thousands of clones, approximately 86% of them found once; the top ten carry roughly 2%. Material for sequencing was peripheral blood. The receptor source for this set is a woman aged 60 to 75 with acute or convalescent COVID-19. Each CDR3 is given without its conserved first and last residue. Fields, in order: CDR3 length, clone size, D gene, V gene, CDR3 protein. A D gene is named only where the DNA matches it firmly. Size values are once, few and many counts, or a class for expanded clones, and some rows have none.

>11|NA|NA|TRBV21-1
AIRQESTDTQY
>9|NA|NA|TRBV7-2
ASSEQTEAF
>12|NA|NA|TRBV28
ASSLRSDAYEQY
>13|NA|NA|TRBV7-3
ASSLTGNRADTQY
>12|few|NA|TRBV5-1
ASSLAPEGISAF
>12|few|TRBD1|TRBV29-1
SVAGTGSSYEQY
>11|NA|NA|TRBV10-3
AISGAANEKLF
>10|NA|NA|TRBV12-3/TRBV12-4
ASSLHGYEQY
>10|NA|TRBD1|TRBV29-1
SAGTANTEAF
>14|once|TRBD1|TRBV5-5
ASSLRQSGTGYEQY
>9|NA|NA|TRBV18
ASSLSYEQY
>10|NA|TRBD2|TRBV27
ASSPSGGTQY
>12|NA|TRBD2|TRBV30
AWSLAGGPYEQF
>14|NA|TRBD1|TRBV28
ASSISSGTGGDEQY
>10|NA|NA|TRBV15
ATTGVGDEQF
>14|NA|TRBD1|TRBV9
ASSVDRDRAGNEQF
>12|NA|NA|TRBV2
ASREGLIAYEQY
>13|NA|NA|TRBV18
ASSPGGGSNTEAF
>12|NA|NA|TRBV9
ASSVGMGAYGYT
>10|NA|NA|TRBV28
ASSMGGYGYT
>13|NA|NA|TRBV2
ASSSTGQSGETQY
>11|NA|NA|TRBV11-2
ASSLGLSDTQY
>11|NA|NA|TRBV4-3
ASSPSLSEKLF
>10|NA|NA|TRBV24-1
ATSGDMHEQY
>13|NA|TRBD1|TRBV5-1
ASSEKTGVTGELF